This T cell receptor (beta chain) was found in a study of blood T cell repertoires in COVID-19. Generated by immunoSEQ multiplex PCR, the TCRdb table keeps only in-frame clones and is missing some. Here the sample spans 300,000 to 400,000 clones, roughly 86% being singletons. This CDR3 has 16 amino acids. Germline CDR1 and CDR2: SNHLY and FYNNEI. Trimming took off 3 bases at V and 0 bases at J, with 15 bases between the two ends. During active infection, Seattle patients enrolled and were then monitored through disease. The source material was peripheral blood. This receptor was obtained from a man aged 25 to 45 with COVID-19, enrolled during active disease. The chain recombines TRBV2 with TRBJ2-7; no definite D call. CDR3 nucleotides: TGTGCCAGCAGTGACTTCAGGCAGGCCAGCTCCTACGAGCAGTACTTC. Encoded protein: CASSDFRQASSYEQYF.